These T cell receptor beta chains were read from a single sample in a study of beta chain features in type 1 diabetes. The table came from immunoSEQ multiplex PCR; TCRdb's copy has only in-frame clones and leaves some out. The data hold over 150,000 clones, with roughly an eighth observed a single time. The sequenced material came from central memory CD4+ T cells from blood. The receptors shown here come from a woman aged 18-29 years in good health. Each CDR3 is given with its conserved first and last residue. The order of the fields is CDR3 length, J gene, D gene, V gene, clone size, CDR3 protein, CDR3 DNA. The D gene is left open where the match is weak. Size values are once, few and many counts, or a class for expanded clones, and some rows have none.

CDR3 length: 15; J gene: TRBJ2-7; D gene: TRBD2; V gene: TRBV18; clone size: NA; CDR3 protein: CASSPGGRAPYEQYF; CDR3 DNA: TGTGCCAGCTCACCTGGCGGGAGGGCCCCCTACGAGCAGTACTTC
CDR3 length: 15; J gene: TRBJ2-5; D gene: TRBD2; V gene: TRBV29-1; clone size: few; CDR3 protein: CSVVPIAGGQETQYF; CDR3 DNA: TGCAGCGTTGTACCTATAGCGGGAGGGCAAGAGACCCAGTACTTC
CDR3 length: 13; J gene: TRBJ2-5; D gene: NA; V gene: TRBV30; clone size: many; CDR3 protein: CAWSLRDQETQYF; CDR3 DNA: TGTGCCTGGAGTCTCAGGGACCAAGAGACCCAGTACTTC
CDR3 length: 15; J gene: TRBJ1-1; D gene: TRBD1; V gene: TRBV5-4; clone size: NA; CDR3 protein: CASSRRDSWNTEAFF; CDR3 DNA: TGTGCCAGCAGCCGCCGGGACAGCTGGAACACTGAAGCTTTCTTT
CDR3 length: 14; J gene: TRBJ2-3; D gene: NA; V gene: TRBV29-1; clone size: NA; CDR3 protein: CSVNGGQGGDTQYF; CDR3 DNA: TGCAGCGTAAACGGCGGGCAGGGAGGAGATACGCAGTATTTT
CDR3 length: 16; J gene: TRBJ2-2; D gene: TRBD2; V gene: TRBV5-4; clone size: NA; CDR3 protein: CASSSGTSAHTGELFF; CDR3 DNA: TGTGCCAGCAGCTCGGGGACTAGCGCACACACCGGGGAGCTGTTTTTT
CDR3 length: 15; J gene: TRBJ2-2; D gene: NA; V gene: TRBV11-2; clone size: few; CDR3 protein: CASSLSQQGPGELFF; CDR3 DNA: TGTGCCAGCAGCCTATCTCAACAGGGCCCCGGGGAGCTGTTTTTT
CDR3 length: 14; J gene: TRBJ2-2; D gene: NA; V gene: TRBV7-8; clone size: few; CDR3 protein: CASSFGLNTGELFF; CDR3 DNA: TGTGCCAGCAGCTTCGGACTTAACACCGGGGAGCTGTTTTTT
CDR3 length: 14; J gene: TRBJ1-2; D gene: NA; V gene: TRBV5-4; clone size: NA; CDR3 protein: CASSPGREDYGYTF; CDR3 DNA: TGTGCCAGCAGCCCAGGACGGGAGGACTATGGCTACACCTTC
CDR3 length: 14; J gene: TRBJ1-4; D gene: NA; V gene: TRBV27; clone size: few; CDR3 protein: CASSSQGRSEKLFF; CDR3 DNA: TGTGCCAGCAGTTCACAGGGTAGAAGTGAAAAACTGTTTTTT
CDR3 length: 13; J gene: TRBJ1-1; D gene: NA; V gene: TRBV27; clone size: NA; CDR3 protein: CASSLSFYTEAFF; CDR3 DNA: TGTGCCAGCAGTTTATCGTTCTACACTGAAGCTTTCTTT
CDR3 length: 13; J gene: TRBJ2-1; D gene: TRBD1; V gene: TRBV30; clone size: NA; CDR3 protein: CAWSVQGANEQFF; CDR3 DNA: TGTGCCTGGAGTGTCCAGGGGGCCAATGAGCAGTTCTTC
CDR3 length: 12; J gene: TRBJ2-5; D gene: NA; V gene: TRBV15; clone size: NA; CDR3 protein: CATSRVERTQYF; CDR3 DNA: TGTGCCACCAGCAGAGTGGAGAGAACCCAGTACTTC
CDR3 length: 13; J gene: TRBJ2-1; D gene: TRBD2; V gene: TRBV5-8; clone size: NA; CDR3 protein: CASSRTGGLGIFF; CDR3 DNA: TGTGCCAGCAGCAGGACTGGGGGACTAGGGATCTTCTTC
CDR3 length: 17; J gene: TRBJ1-3; D gene: TRBD1; V gene: TRBV4-2; clone size: NA; CDR3 protein: CASSRLPQGQDGNTIYF; CDR3 DNA: TGTGCCAGCAGTCGCCTTCCACAAGGACAGGATGGAAACACCATATATTTT
CDR3 length: 16; J gene: TRBJ2-2; D gene: NA; V gene: TRBV9; clone size: NA; CDR3 protein: CASSVAAGSDTGELFF; CDR3 DNA: TGTGCCAGCAGCGTGGCGGCAGGGTCGGACACCGGGGAGCTGTTTTTT
CDR3 length: 13; J gene: TRBJ2-7; D gene: NA; V gene: TRBV11-3; clone size: NA; CDR3 protein: CASSSGLNYEQYF; CDR3 DNA: TGTGCCAGCAGCTCGGGACTGAACTACGAGCAGTACTTC
CDR3 length: 16; J gene: TRBJ2-5; D gene: TRBD2; V gene: TRBV29-1; clone size: few; CDR3 protein: CSVDWGRLAVEKTQYF; CDR3 DNA: TGCAGCGTTGATTGGGGACGACTAGCGGTGGAAAAGACCCAGTACTTC
CDR3 length: 16; J gene: TRBJ2-1; D gene: TRBD2; V gene: TRBV2; clone size: NA; CDR3 protein: CASRLTSGIISDEQFF; CDR3 DNA: TGTGCCAGCAGGTTGACTAGCGGGATAATAAGCGATGAGCAGTTCTTC
CDR3 length: 16; J gene: TRBJ2-6; D gene: TRBD1; V gene: TRBV25-1; clone size: few; CDR3 protein: CASRRDRGNGANVLTF; CDR3 DNA: TGTGCCAGCAGGCGGGACAGGGGGAATGGGGCCAACGTCCTGACTTTC
CDR3 length: 16; J gene: TRBJ1-2; D gene: TRBD1; V gene: TRBV7-3; clone size: NA; CDR3 protein: CASSLNPTGAAYGYTF; CDR3 DNA: TGTGCCAGCAGCTTAAACCCCACAGGGGCTGCCTATGGCTACACCTTC
CDR3 length: 13; J gene: TRBJ1-4; D gene: NA; V gene: TRBV2; clone size: few; CDR3 protein: CASTGTTNEKLFF; CDR3 DNA: TGTGCCAGCACAGGAACAACTAATGAAAAACTGTTTTTT
CDR3 length: 15; J gene: TRBJ2-6; D gene: TRBD1; V gene: TRBV19; clone size: NA; CDR3 protein: CASSFGTDGANVLTF; CDR3 DNA: TGTGCCAGTAGTTTCGGGACAGATGGGGCCAACGTCCTGACTTTC
CDR3 length: 12; J gene: TRBJ1-2; D gene: TRBD1; V gene: TRBV28; clone size: few; CDR3 protein: CASRSGQGGYTF; CDR3 DNA: TGTGCCAGCAGGTCGGGACAGGGAGGCTACACCTTC
CDR3 length: 16; J gene: TRBJ2-7; D gene: TRBD2; V gene: TRBV9; clone size: few; CDR3 protein: CASSVGPSGSNYEQYF; CDR3 DNA: TGTGCCAGCAGCGTAGGGCCTAGCGGGAGTAACTACGAGCAGTACTTC
CDR3 length: 11; J gene: TRBJ1-5; D gene: NA; V gene: TRBV6-6; clone size: NA; CDR3 protein: CASSSDQPQHF; CDR3 DNA: TGTGCCAGCAGTTCGGATCAGCCCCAGCATTTT
CDR3 length: 15; J gene: TRBJ1-3; D gene: NA; V gene: TRBV15; clone size: few; CDR3 protein: CATSSLGISGNTIYF; CDR3 DNA: TGTGCCACCAGCAGCCTGGGCATCTCTGGAAACACCATATATTTT
CDR3 length: 14; J gene: TRBJ2-7; D gene: NA; V gene: TRBV28; clone size: NA; CDR3 protein: CASQGQASSYEQYF; CDR3 DNA: TGTGCCAGCCAGGGGCAGGCGAGCTCCTACGAGCAGTACTTC
CDR3 length: 13; J gene: TRBJ2-7; D gene: TRBD1; V gene: TRBV9; clone size: few; CDR3 protein: CASSVRQGYEQYF; CDR3 DNA: TGTGCCAGCAGCGTACGACAGGGCTACGAGCAGTACTTC
CDR3 length: 15; J gene: TRBJ2-7; D gene: TRBD2; V gene: TRBV18; clone size: NA; CDR3 protein: CASSVGTSGSYEQYF; CDR3 DNA: TGTGCCAGCTCCGTGGGGACTAGCGGGAGTTACGAGCAGTACTTC
CDR3 length: 15; J gene: TRBJ2-3; D gene: TRBD1; V gene: TRBV19; clone size: NA; CDR3 protein: CASTSGTGSTDTQYF; CDR3 DNA: TGTGCCAGTACCTCTGGGACAGGGAGCACAGATACGCAGTATTTT
CDR3 length: 14; J gene: TRBJ2-3; D gene: NA; V gene: TRBV18; clone size: NA; CDR3 protein: CASSLRLDTDTQYF; CDR3 DNA: TGTGCCAGCTCACTTAGACTAGACACAGATACGCAGTATTTT
CDR3 length: 14; J gene: TRBJ2-7; D gene: NA; V gene: TRBV5-1; clone size: NA; CDR3 protein: CASSQEGVGREQYF; CDR3 DNA: TGCGCCAGCAGCCAAGAAGGAGTGGGGCGCGAGCAGTACTTC
CDR3 length: 10; J gene: TRBJ2-3; D gene: NA; V gene: TRBV29-1; clone size: few; CDR3 protein: CSVGADTQYF; CDR3 DNA: TGCAGCGTGGGCGCAGATACGCAGTATTTT
CDR3 length: 18; J gene: TRBJ2-2; D gene: TRBD2; V gene: TRBV28; clone size: few; CDR3 protein: CASSWGGTSGSFGGELFF; CDR3 DNA: TGTGCCAGCAGTTGGGGCGGGACTAGCGGGAGTTTTGGCGGGGAGCTGTTTTTT
CDR3 length: 11; J gene: TRBJ1-2; D gene: NA; V gene: TRBV29-1; clone size: NA; CDR3 protein: CSVDQGYGYTF; CDR3 DNA: TGCAGCGTTGATCAGGGCTATGGCTACACCTTC
CDR3 length: 15; J gene: TRBJ2-7; D gene: NA; V gene: TRBV9; clone size: NA; CDR3 protein: CASSAQAVAGYEQYF; CDR3 DNA: TGTGCCAGCAGCGCACAAGCGGTTGCCGGCTACGAGCAGTACTTC
CDR3 length: 19; J gene: TRBJ2-4; D gene: TRBD2; V gene: TRBV5-4; clone size: NA; CDR3 protein: CASSPTGTAGDWTKNIQYF; CDR3 DNA: TGTGCCAGCAGCCCCACTGGGACGGCGGGGGATTGGACCAAAAACATTCAGTACTTC
CDR3 length: 14; J gene: TRBJ1-2; D gene: TRBD1; V gene: TRBV6-5; clone size: NA; CDR3 protein: CASRRTGSAGGYTF; CDR3 DNA: TGTGCCAGCAGGAGGACAGGGAGTGCGGGCGGCTACACCTTC
CDR3 length: 14; J gene: TRBJ1-1; D gene: NA; V gene: TRBV11-2; clone size: NA; CDR3 protein: CASSRGNVNTEAFF; CDR3 DNA: TGTGCCAGCAGCCGAGGGAACGTGAACACTGAAGCTTTCTTT
CDR3 length: 15; J gene: TRBJ2-5; D gene: TRBD1; V gene: TRBV5-1; clone size: NA; CDR3 protein: CASSYLTGAGETQYF; CDR3 DNA: TGCGCCAGCAGCTACCTGACAGGGGCCGGGGAGACCCAGTACTTC
CDR3 length: 14; J gene: TRBJ2-7; D gene: TRBD2; V gene: TRBV18; clone size: NA; CDR3 protein: CASSLGGSRYEQYF; CDR3 DNA: TGTGCCAGCTCACTTGGCGGGAGTCGATACGAGCAGTACTTC
CDR3 length: 15; J gene: TRBJ2-1; D gene: NA; V gene: TRBV28; clone size: NA; CDR3 protein: CASSAQGRTYNEQFF; CDR3 DNA: TGTGCCAGCAGTGCACAGGGCAGAACCTACAATGAGCAGTTCTTC
CDR3 length: 16; J gene: TRBJ2-7; D gene: TRBD2; V gene: TRBV5-6; clone size: NA; CDR3 protein: CASSTGLAGVDGEQYF; CDR3 DNA: TGTGCCAGCAGTACGGGACTAGCGGGAGTAGATGGCGAGCAGTACTTC
CDR3 length: 14; J gene: TRBJ1-5; D gene: TRBD1; V gene: TRBV27; clone size: few; CDR3 protein: CASSLRQGDQPQHF; CDR3 DNA: TGTGCCAGCAGTTTACGACAGGGGGATCAGCCCCAGCATTTT
CDR3 length: 15; J gene: TRBJ1-1; D gene: NA; V gene: TRBV19; clone size: few; CDR3 protein: CASSHTGVMNTEAFF; CDR3 DNA: TGTGCCAGTAGTCATACAGGAGTAATGAACACTGAAGCTTTCTTT
CDR3 length: 15; J gene: TRBJ2-7; D gene: TRBD1; V gene: TRBV29-1; clone size: few; CDR3 protein: CSVKTGTGSSYEQYF; CDR3 DNA: TGCAGCGTCAAAACCGGGACAGGGAGCTCCTACGAGCAGTACTTC
CDR3 length: 15; J gene: TRBJ2-3; D gene: TRBD2; V gene: TRBV5-4; clone size: few; CDR3 protein: CASSAGLAGADTQYF; CDR3 DNA: TGTGCCAGCAGCGCAGGACTAGCGGGAGCAGATACGCAGTATTTT
CDR3 length: 12; J gene: TRBJ2-5; D gene: NA; V gene: TRBV5-1; clone size: few; CDR3 protein: CASSWHQETQYF; CDR3 DNA: TGCGCCAGCAGCTGGCACCAAGAGACCCAGTACTTC
CDR3 length: 16; J gene: TRBJ1-5; D gene: NA; V gene: TRBV7-2; clone size: NA; CDR3 protein: CASSLGRTNSNQPQHF; CDR3 DNA: TGTGCCAGCAGCTTAGGAAGGACAAATAGCAATCAGCCCCAGCATTTT